The next 24 T cell receptor beta chains were all read from a single sample in a study of beta chain features in type 1 diabetes. Expressed TCRB transcripts were sequenced because the entire RNA isolate underwent reverse transcription. TCRdb's table, derived via immunoSEQ multiplex PCR, lists solely in-frame clones and lacks some. The data show under 500,000 clones, about 29% seen once. The source material was naive CD4+ T cells from blood. These receptors came from a man between 18 and 29 years old in good health.

This chain joins TRBV6-6 and TRBJ2-7; D could derive from TRBD1 or TRBD2 (5 bases each). The V end was cut by 5 bases, the J end by 1 base, with 12 bases between. Per germline, CDR1 MNHNY and CDR2 SVGAGI (reference sequence). This CDR3 spans 14 amino acids. CDR3 coding DNA: TGTGCCAGCAGTCGGGGCGTTCTTTCCTACGAGCAGTACTTC. It specifies CASSRGVLSYEQYF.

The chain is built from TRBV28 and TRBJ2-6; D tentatively reads TRBD1 or TRBD2 (5 bases each). CDR1 is MDHEN and CDR2 is SYDVKM in the germline V gene. This CDR3 comprises 16 residues. Trimming removed 1 base at V and 0 bases at J, with 7 bases between. CDR3 sequence: CASSLFGGSGANVLTF. The CDR3 region has the DNA TGTGCCAGCAGTTTATTTGGGGGCTCTGGGGCCAACGTCCTGACTTTC.

The sample holds a few counts of this clone. The CDR3 reads CASSMGGSGELFF. The DNA for the CDR3 is TGTGCCAGTAGTATGGGCGGGTCCGGGGAGCTGTTTTTT. V gene TRBV19 combines with J gene TRBJ2-2; a possible D gene is TRBD2 (5 bases). V was pared by 3 bases and J by 6 bases, with 8 bases between. There are 13 residues in the CDR3. CDR1 LNHDA and CDR2 SQIVND come from the germline V gene (reference sequence).

The chain recombines TRBV7-9 with TRBJ2-5; D is uncertain. This CDR3 is 15 amino acids long. Germline CDR1 and CDR2: SEHNR and FQNEAQ (reference sequence). V lost 1 base and J lost 3, with 12 bases in between. The CDR3 DNA follows: TGTGCCAGCAGCTTAGGAACCTTATCTGAAGAGACCCAGTACTTC. Translating gives CASSLGTLSEETQYF.

The sample holds a few counts of this clone. The chain is built from TRBV11-2 and TRBJ1-2; maybe TRBD1 (6 bases). The CDR3 is 12 residues long. The germline CDR1 and CDR2 sequences are SGHAT and FQNNGV. V shed 11 bases and J shed 2 bases, with 12 bases lying between them. The CDR3 region has the DNA TGTGCCGTTGCCACAGGGAACTATGGCTACACCTTC. It codes for CAVATGNYGYTF. Combining the CDR3 with reference TRBV11-2 and TRBJ1-2 gives the whole variable domain EAGVAQSPRYKIIEKRQSVAFWCNPISGHATLYWYQQILGQGPKLLIQFQNNGVVDDSQLPKDRFSAERLKGVDSTLKIQPAKLEDSAVYLCAVATGNYGYTFGSGTRLTVV.

This clone turned up a few times. This chain joins TRBV9 and TRBJ2-5; D not resolved. Trimming stripped 5 bases from V and 7 bases from J, with 12 bases between. Germline assignment: CDR1 SGDLS and CDR2 YYNGEE. The CDR3 loop spans 12 amino acids. The CDR3 DNA reads TGTGCCAGCAGTCCCACAATGGGGACCCAGTACTTC. Its translation: CASSPTMGTQYF.

This clone has just a few counts. This chain joins TRBV30 and TRBJ2-7; 10 nucleotides line up with TRBD1. The CDR3 runs 13 residues. CDR1 is GTSNPN, CDR2 SVGIG, per germline (reference sequence). The V segment lost 3 bases and the J segment 5 bases; nucleotides outside the gene matches: 4. In nucleotides, the CDR3 is TGTGCCTGGAGATGGACAGGGGGGAACGAGCAGTACTTC. It is translated as CAWRWTGGNEQYF. The complete variable domain, with remaining parts taken from reference TRBV30 and TRBJ2-7, reads SQTIHQWPATLVQPVGSPLSLECTVEGTSNPNLYWYRQAAGRGLQLLFYSVGIGQISSEVPQNLSASRPQDRQFILSSKKLLLSDSGFYLCAWRWTGGNEQYFGPGTRLTVT.

With regard to this clone: The sample contains more than one DNA sequence encoding this CDR3. The gene calls are TRBV29-1 and TRBJ2-6; weak D call: TRBD1 (6 bases). Germline V gene data show CDR1 as SQVTM and CDR2 as ANQGSEA. This CDR3 has 14 amino acids. The V end was cut by 4 bases, the J end by 0 bases, with 7 bases between. CDR3 protein: CSVVGGSGANVLTF. DNA for the CDR3: TGCAGCGTTGTAGGGGGCTCTGGGGCCAACGTCCTGACTTTC.

The chain uses TRBV6-5 and TRBJ2-3; 13 bases match TRBD2. Germline assignment: CDR1 MNHEY and CDR2 SVGAGI. CDR3 size: 15 residues. With V trimmed by 5 bases and J by 6 bases, 5 bases remained unmatched. Here the CDR3 reads CASSGLAGVTDTQYF. CDR3 sequence (DNA): TGTGCCAGCAGTGGACTAGCGGGAGTAACGGATACGCAGTATTTT.

This clone was found a few times. V gene TRBV5-1 combines with J gene TRBJ2-1; 10 nucleotides line up with TRBD2. After removal of 0 bases from V and 7 bases from J, the junction contained 4 bases not matched to a gene. CDR1 is SGHRS and CDR2 is YFSETQ in the germline V gene. The CDR3 consists of 15 residues. The CDR3 here is CASSLDSSGGNEQFF. The CDR3, as DNA: TGCGCCAGCAGCTTGGATTCTAGCGGGGGTAATGAGCAGTTCTTC. Looking up the rest from reference TRBV5-1 and TRBJ2-1 gives the full variable domain: KAGVTQTPRYLIKTRGQQVTLSCSPISGHRSVSWYQQTPGQGLQFLFEYFSETQRNKGNFPGRFSGRQFSNSRSEMNVSTLELGDSALYLCASSLDSSGGNEQFFGPGTRLTVL.

This clone has just a few counts. This rearrangement joins TRBV19 to TRBJ2-3, with D hard to call. Germline CDR1 is LNHDA and CDR2 is SQIVND (reference sequence). Trimming cost V 1 base and J 3 bases, with 5 bases left between them. The CDR3 is made up of 13 amino acids. The CDR3 is CASSIGRTDTQYF. CDR3 in DNA: TGTGCCAGTAGTATAGGAAGGACAGATACGCAGTATTTT. The full variable domain, rest sourced from reference TRBV19 and TRBJ2-3, is DGGITQSPKYLFRKEGQNVTLSCEQNLNHDAMYWYRQDPGQGLRLIYYSQIVNDFQKGDIAEGYSVSREKKESFPLTVTSAQKNPTAFYLCASSIGRTDTQYFGPGTRLTVL.

The chain links TRBV6-5 to TRBJ2-5, with D hard to call. Germline loops: CDR1 MNHEY, CDR2 SVGAGI. The CDR3 has 14 residues. V was trimmed by 0 bases and J by 5 bases, leaving 10 bases between them. The CDR3 reads CASSYSSLGETQYF. CDR3 coding DNA: TGTGCCAGCAGTTACTCTAGCCTGGGGGAGACCCAGTACTTC.

This clone showed up just a few times. V gene TRBV11-3 combines with J gene TRBJ2-3; no definite D call. V lost 5 bases to trimming and J lost 7 bases, with 10 bases between them. CDR1 is SGHNT, CDR2 YENEEA, per germline. The CDR3 extends over 12 amino acids. The CDR3 sequence is CASSTTEHTQYF. CDR3 nucleotide sequence: TGTGCCAGCAGCACCACCGAGCATACGCAGTATTTT.

The chain is built from TRBV18 and TRBJ2-1; no reliable D call. Germline V gene data show CDR1 as KGHSH and CDR2 as LQKENI. The germline V and J ends were trimmed by 2 bases and 9 bases, with 14 bases remaining between them. The CDR3 is made up of 14 amino acids. The chain's CDR3 is CASSPGNRDTEQFF. CDR3 DNA sequence: TGTGCCAGCTCACCAGGGAACAGAGACACTGAGCAGTTCTTC. The full variable domain, its missing parts supplied by reference TRBV18 and TRBJ2-1, is NAGVMQNPRHLVRRRGQEARLRCSPMKGHSHVYWYRQLPEEGLKFMVYLQKENIIDESGMPKERFSAEFPKEGPSILRIQQVVRGDSAAYFCASSPGNRDTEQFFGPGTRLTVL.

In this sample, this clone turned up a few times. The chain employs TRBV10-3 and TRBJ2-1; D possibly corresponds to TRBD1 (6 bases). CDR3 length: 14 residues. Germline V CDR1 and CDR2: ENHRY, SYGVKD. The V end lost 9 bases, the J end lost 3 bases, and 15 bases lay between the germline ends. The CDR3 here is CAIQLGQDYNEQFF. In DNA form, the CDR3 reads TGTGCCATTCAACTGGGACAAGACTACAATGAGCAGTTCTTC.

The chain uses TRBV7-9 and TRBJ2-1; perhaps TRBD2 as D (6 bases). CDR3 size: 13 residues. CDR1 and CDR2 from the germline V gene are SEHNR and FQNEAQ (reference sequence). V was clipped by 5 bases and J by 8 bases, with 13 bases between them. The CDR3 reads CASSPVSSDEQFF. CDR3 DNA: TGTGCCAGCAGCCCCGTTTCTAGCGATGAGCAGTTCTTC.

This clone has just a few counts. The chain recombines TRBV27 with TRBJ2-5; D is perhaps TRBD1 (5 bases). Per germline, CDR1 MNHEY and CDR2 SMNVEV (reference sequence). V lost 3 bases, J lost 5 bases, and 10 bases lay in between. The length of the CDR3 is 13 residues. In nucleotides, the CDR3 is TGTGCCAGCAGTTTTTCAGGGATGGAGACCCAGTACTTC. This codes for CASSFSGMETQYF.

The gene calls are TRBV29-1 and TRBJ2-7; D possibly corresponds to TRBD1 (6 bases). Germline values: CDR1 SQVTM, CDR2 ANQGSEA. There are 16 residues in the CDR3. Trimming removed 6 bases from V and 2 bases from J, with 23 bases in between. This chain's CDR3 is CSVRTERGKIAYEQYF. The CDR3, as DNA: TGCAGCGTGCGGACAGAGAGAGGGAAGATAGCCTACGAGCAGTACTTC.

This clone has a handful of counts. The genes are TRBV4-2 and TRBJ2-1; 8 nucleotides align to TRBD2. Germline V CDR1 and CDR2: LGHNA, YNFKEQ. The CDR3 loop spans 16 amino acids. With V trimmed by 4 bases and J by 1 base, 6 bases remained unmatched. The CDR3 protein is CASSPTSGQSYNEQFF. CDR3 nucleotides: TGTGCCAGCAGCCCTACTAGCGGTCAATCCTACAATGAGCAGTTCTTC.

The genes are TRBV30 and TRBJ2-2, with no clear D. V was trimmed by 0 bases and J by 5 bases, leaving 7 bases between them. The CDR3 is made up of 13 amino acids. The germline gives CDR1 GTSNPN, CDR2 SVGIG (reference sequence). CDR3: CAWSVNRTGELFF. CDR3 sequence (DNA): TGTGCCTGGAGTGTAAATCGTACCGGGGAGCTGTTTTTT.

This clone was detected a few times. Distinct nucleotide sequences in the sample also encode this CDR3. The CDR3 bases are TGTGCCAGCAGCTCTCGCAATGAGCAGTTCTTC. Its translation: CASSSRNEQFF. The gene calls are TRBV7-9 and TRBJ2-1; D remains ambiguous. The CDR3 is 11 residues long. Germline CDR1 SEHNR, CDR2 FQNEAQ (reference sequence). The ends were cut back, 4 bases at V and 6 bases at J, with 4 bases in the middle.

The genes are TRBV19 and TRBJ2-1; D is possibly TRBD2 (5 bases). V lost 0 bases to trimming and J lost 15 bases, with 15 bases between them. Germline assignment: CDR1 LNHDA and CDR2 SQIVND (reference sequence). This CDR3 has 13 amino acids. The CDR3 sequence is CASSIDRDGVAFF. In DNA, the CDR3 is TGTGCCAGTAGTATAGATCGGGATGGGGTCGCGTTCTTC. Based on the CDR3 plus reference TRBV19 and TRBJ2-1, the full variable domain is DGGITQSPKYLFRKEGQNVTLSCEQNLNHDAMYWYRQDPGQGLRLIYYSQIVNDFQKGDIAEGYSVSREKKESFPLTVTSAQKNPTAFYLCASSIDRDGVAFFGPGTRLTVL.

This clone appeared a few times. The chain uses TRBV25-1 and TRBJ2-7; TRBD2 agrees at 14 bases. The CDR3 runs 13 residues. Germline V gene lookup returns CDR1 MGHDK and CDR2 SYGVNS. V was clipped by 10 bases and J by 4 bases; unmatched bases: 3. DNA of the CDR3: TGTGCCATCGGGACTAGCGGGAGTTACGAGCAGTACTTC. Its protein is CAIGTSGSYEQYF.

This clone was counted between two and nine times. The chain combines TRBV21-1 with TRBJ2-5. TRBV21-1 is deemed a pseudogene. The CDR3 extends over 12 amino acids. CDR3 loop: CASSNGAETQYF. The CDR3 DNA follows: TGTGCCAGCAGCAACGGGGCTGAGACCCAGTACTTC.